This T cell receptor (beta chain) emerged from a study of CD8 T cells in ankylosing spondylitis. This clonotype appeared many times. As yet, its antigen is unknown. TCRdb fed the 5' RACE reads into MiXCR, producing one record per CDR3 protein. Of 250,000 or so distinct CDR3 sequences listed, about 11% are singletons. This CDR3 contains 17 residues. The J segment lost 3 bases and the V segment lost 4 bases, leaving 13 bases of the junction unmatched. CDR1 is SGHRS, CDR2 YFSETQ, per germline. Study-wide points: The clones that were linked to disease were reported to be significantly enriched in matched synovial fluid samples from ankylosing spondylitis patients. Within peripheral blood, clones linked to disease were CD8+ and relatively rare.

The origin of this receptor is a male donor with ankylosing spondylitis or in good health (not recorded which). Sample: blood, either unsorted or a sorted T cell fraction (not recorded which). This rearrangement joins TRBV5-1 to TRBJ2-4, with TRBD1 matching over 7 bases. As DNA, the CDR3 is TGCGCCAGCAGCACCACCCCGGGCAGGGACAGCAAAAACATTCAGTACTTC. Protein: CASSTTPGRDSKNIQYF.